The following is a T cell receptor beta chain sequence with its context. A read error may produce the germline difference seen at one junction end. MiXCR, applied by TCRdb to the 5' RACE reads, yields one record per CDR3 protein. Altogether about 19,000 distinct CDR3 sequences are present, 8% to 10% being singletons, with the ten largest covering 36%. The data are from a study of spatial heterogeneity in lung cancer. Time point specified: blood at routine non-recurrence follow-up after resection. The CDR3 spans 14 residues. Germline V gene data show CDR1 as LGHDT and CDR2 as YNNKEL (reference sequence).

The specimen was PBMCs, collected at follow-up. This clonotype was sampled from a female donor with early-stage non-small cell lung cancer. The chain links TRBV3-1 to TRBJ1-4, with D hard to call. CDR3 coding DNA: TGTGTCAGCAGCCAAGGCGCAATACTGGGAAAACTGTTTTTT. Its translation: CVSSQGAILGKLFF.